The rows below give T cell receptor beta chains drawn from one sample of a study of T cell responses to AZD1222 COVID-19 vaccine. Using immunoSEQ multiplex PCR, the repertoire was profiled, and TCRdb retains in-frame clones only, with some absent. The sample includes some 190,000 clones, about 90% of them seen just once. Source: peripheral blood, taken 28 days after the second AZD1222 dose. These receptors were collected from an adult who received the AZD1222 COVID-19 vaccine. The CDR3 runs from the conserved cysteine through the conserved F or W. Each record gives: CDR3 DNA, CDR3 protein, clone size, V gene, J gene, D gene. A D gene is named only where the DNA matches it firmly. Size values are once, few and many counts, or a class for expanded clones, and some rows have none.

TGTGCCAGTAGTTGGGGCGGGAGCTCCTACAATGAGCAGTTCTTC,CASSWGGSSYNEQFF,.,TRBV19,TRBJ2-1,TRBD2
TGCGCCAGCAGCTTGGTGGCTAGCGGGTACAATGAGCAGTTCTTC,CASSLVASGYNEQFF,.,TRBV5-1,TRBJ2-1,TRBD2
TGTGCCAGTAGCTACGACAGCTCTCGGGGAGAAAAACTGTTTTTT,CASSYDSSRGEKLFF,.,TRBV19,TRBJ1-4,.
TGTGCCAGCAGTCTCCGTTTTTTAGCGGGACCGTTCAATGAGCAGTTCTTC,CASSLRFLAGPFNEQFF,.,TRBV28,TRBJ2-1,TRBD2
TGTGCCATCAACGACAGGGGGCGTGATGGCTACACCTTC,CAINDRGRDGYTF,.,TRBV10-3,TRBJ1-2,TRBD1
TGTGCCAGCAGCCTGCGAAGCGGGACTAGCGGCACAGATACGCAGTATTTT,CASSLRSGTSGTDTQYF,.,TRBV3-1/TRBV3-2,TRBJ2-3,TRBD2
TGTGCCAGCTCACCGGACAGAAATTCACCCCTCCACTTT,CASSPDRNSPLHF,.,TRBV18,TRBJ1-6,.
TGCGCCAGCAGCTTGGCAGGGGGGAGCAATCAGCCCCAGCATTTT,CASSLAGGSNQPQHF,.,TRBV5-1,TRBJ1-5,TRBD1
TGTGCCAGCAGCGTAGATCCGTATACAGAGACCCAGTACTTC,CASSVDPYTETQYF,.,TRBV9,TRBJ2-5,.
TGTGCCAGCAGCCCCCAAGGTGCTCAGGCGTATTTT,CASSPQGAQAYF,once,TRBV5-4,TRBJ2-3,.
TGTGCCAGCAGCCCTCGAAGGGAGTCTGGAAACACCATATATTTT,CASSPRRESGNTIYF,.,TRBV3-1/TRBV3-2,TRBJ1-3,.
TGTGCCATCAGTCCCGGGCAGGGGGCGCGCCTAGCGGGAGGATTCAATGAGCAGTTCTTC,CAISPGQGARLAGGFNEQFF,.,TRBV10-3,TRBJ2-1,TRBD2
TGTGCCTGGGTTATAAGCTCCTACAATGAGCAGTTCTTC,CAWVISSYNEQFF,.,TRBV2,TRBJ2-1,.
TGTGCCAGCAGCCAAGCGGGGCGCGTCTATGGCTACACCTTC,CASSQAGRVYGYTF,.,TRBV3-1/TRBV3-2,TRBJ1-2,.
TGTGCCAGCAGCCCACCGGGACAGGGGAATGGCTACACCTTC,CASSPPGQGNGYTF,.,TRBV3-1/TRBV3-2,TRBJ1-2,TRBD1
TGTGCCAGCAGCTCGGGCTACAATGAGCAGTTCTTC,CASSSGYNEQFF,once,TRBV5-6,TRBJ2-1,.
TGCGCCAACCAGAGGCGGGACGACTACGAGCAGTACTTC,CANQRRDDYEQYF,.,TRBV5-1,TRBJ2-7,.
TGTGCCTGGAGCGCCGGGACTGGCTCCTACGAGCAGTACTTC,CAWSAGTGSYEQYF,.,TRBV30,TRBJ2-7,.
TGTGCCAGCAGTTCCGTCCCGGGACAGGGAAGCTCACCCCTCCACTTT,CASSSVPGQGSSPLHF,.,TRBV6-5,TRBJ1-6,TRBD1
TGTGCCAGCAGCCAACCAACTAGCGGGGGGGCCTCCGATACGCAGTATTTT,CASSQPTSGGASDTQYF,.,TRBV7-6,TRBJ2-3,TRBD2
TGTGCCAGCAGTTTTGGTCGACCGAGTACCGGGGAGCTGTTTTTT,CASSFGRPSTGELFF,.,TRBV27,TRBJ2-2,.
TGTGCCAGTAGCCGAAACGAAGTAGGGACGGGAAACACCATATATTTT,CASSRNEVGTGNTIYF,.,TRBV19,TRBJ1-3,.
TGTGCCAGCTCACCGCCGGGACTAGCGGGGGCTCAAGAGACCCAGTACTTC,CASSPPGLAGAQETQYF,.,TRBV18,TRBJ2-5,TRBD2
TGTGCCAGCAGCTTCTGGGACCCCGCAGTTTGGTACTTC,CASSFWDPAVWYF,.,TRBV5-6,TRBJ2-5,.
TGTGCCAGCAGCCTAAGGGGGAGCTCCTATAATTCACCCCTCCACTTT,CASSLRGSSYNSPLHF,.,TRBV7-2,TRBJ1-6,.
TGTGCCATCAGTGACTCGAGGGGAGGGGGGAGATGGGACAATGAGCAGTTCTTC,CAISDSRGGGRWDNEQFF,.,TRBV10-3,TRBJ2-1,.
TGTGCCAGCAGCCCGGACTCAGTAAACACCGGGGAGCTGTTTTTT,CASSPDSVNTGELFF,.,TRBV7-2,TRBJ2-2,.
TGTGCCAGCAGTTTTGGCAGGTTCGGGGGCTACACCTTC,CASSFGRFGGYTF,once,TRBV12-3/TRBV12-4,TRBJ1-2,.
TGTGCCAGTAGTATGGAGGGAAAGAGCTACACCTTC,CASSMEGKSYTF,.,TRBV19,TRBJ1-2,.
TGTGCCAGCAGCTTAGCTGCGCTGCTGATGAGCTCCTATAATTCACCCCTCCACTTT,CASSLAALLMSSYNSPLHF,.,TRBV7-8,TRBJ1-6,.
TGTGCCAGCAGCTTACGGGGCGGGAGGGGGGATGAGCAGTTCTTC,CASSLRGGRGDEQFF,.,TRBV27,TRBJ2-1,TRBD2
TGTGCCACCAGGCTAGCGGGAGGATACGAGCAGTACTTC,CATRLAGGYEQYF,.,TRBV15,TRBJ2-7,TRBD2
TGTGCCAGCAGCTTATCGGAGGGTAATGAAAAACTGTTTTTT,CASSLSEGNEKLFF,.,TRBV7-2,TRBJ1-4,.
TGTGCCAGCAGTGAGACTAGCGGGGGGGCAGATACGCAGTATTTT,CASSETSGGADTQYF,.,TRBV6-1,TRBJ2-3,TRBD2
TGTGCCAGCAGCACGACGACGTACACCGGGGAGCTGTTTTTT,CASSTTTYTGELFF,.,TRBV11-2,TRBJ2-2,.
TGCGCCAGCAGTCTCACCCGCTACGAGCAGTACTTC,CASSLTRYEQYF,.,TRBV5-1,TRBJ2-7,.
TGTGCCAGCAGCCAAGAGGGAAGAGGGGCCAACTATGGCTACACCTTC,CASSQEGRGANYGYTF,.,TRBV3-1/TRBV3-2,TRBJ1-2,.
TGTGCCAGCAGTTTAGCCGCGGGTGGCTACACCTTC,CASSLAAGGYTF,.,TRBV12-3/TRBV12-4,TRBJ1-2,.
TGCGCCAGCAGCCAGGACAGGGGAGCTGGCTACACCTTC,CASSQDRGAGYTF,.,TRBV4-3,TRBJ1-2,TRBD1
TGTGCTAGTGGTCCACAGGGGTATGGCTACACCTTC,CASGPQGYGYTF,.,TRBV12-5,TRBJ1-2,TRBD1
TGTGCCACCAGTGATGCGCATAGCAATTTAGGCATTCAGTACTTC,CATSDAHSNLGIQYF,.,TRBV24-1,TRBJ2-4,.
TGTGCCAGCATTACATTTCGGTCCTCCGGGACTTTC,CASITFRSSGTF,.,TRBV14,TRBJ2-4,.
TGTGCCAGTAGTATTGGTTGGCAGGGCTACAATGAGCAGTTCTTC,CASSIGWQGYNEQFF,.,TRBV19,TRBJ2-1,.